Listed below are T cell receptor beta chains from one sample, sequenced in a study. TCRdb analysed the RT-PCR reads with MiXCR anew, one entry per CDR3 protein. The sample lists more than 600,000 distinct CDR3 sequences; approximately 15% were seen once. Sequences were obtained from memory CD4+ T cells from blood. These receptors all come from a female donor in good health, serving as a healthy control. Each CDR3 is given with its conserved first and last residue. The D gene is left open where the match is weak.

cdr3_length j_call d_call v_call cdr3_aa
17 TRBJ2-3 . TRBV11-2 CASSSNPPGSSTDTQYF
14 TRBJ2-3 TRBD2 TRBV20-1 CSANGLAGVGTQYF
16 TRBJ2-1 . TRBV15 CATYPGMGGGFGEQFF
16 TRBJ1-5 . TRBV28 CASSLYNTASNQPQHF
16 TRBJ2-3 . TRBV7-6 CASSFQGGIVSDTQYF
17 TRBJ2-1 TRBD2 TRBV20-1 CSARNADREAIYNEQFF
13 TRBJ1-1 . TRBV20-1 CSAVDGGATEAFF
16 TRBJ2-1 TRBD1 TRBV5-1 CASSFTIGTDYNEQFF
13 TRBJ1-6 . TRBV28 CASSPPDNSPLHF
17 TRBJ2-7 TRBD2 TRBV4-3 CASSQTTSGGNIYEQYF
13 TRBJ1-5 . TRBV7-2 CASSLDFLQPQHF
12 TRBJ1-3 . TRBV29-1 CSVDSVGNTIYF
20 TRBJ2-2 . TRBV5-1 CASSRGADLLLRAHTGELFF
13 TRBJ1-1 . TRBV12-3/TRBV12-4 CASSFNGETEAFF
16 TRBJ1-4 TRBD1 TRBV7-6 CASSSKPGQTNEKLFF
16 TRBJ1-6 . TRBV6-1 CASMRGTRGYNSPLHF
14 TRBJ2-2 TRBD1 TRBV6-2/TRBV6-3 CASSRDREIGELFF